These 25 T cell receptor beta chains originate from one sample sequenced in a study of beta chain features in type 1 diabetes. Notes on the study in general: Among all four CD4+ subsets, Type 1 diabetes patients had TCRB CDR3s that were moderately but significantly shorter.

Reverse transcription of all isolated RNA meant that expressed TCRB transcripts were sequenced. Profiling relied on immunoSEQ multiplex PCR, and the TCRdb table lists in-frame clones only, not all of them. The table shows 300,000 to 350,000 clones, with over 7% occurring only once. The antigens of these receptors remain unknown. Sequenced: central memory CD4+ T cells from blood. These receptors were obtained from a man in his thirties or forties with type 1 diabetes.

The chain uses TRBV5-1 and TRBJ1-3, with D perhaps matching TRBD1 (6 bases). The germline gives CDR1 SGHRS, CDR2 YFSETQ. V was cut by 5 bases and J by 1 base, with 10 bases left in between. CDR3 length equals 14 residues. CDR3 bases: TGCGCCAGCAGTGAAACAGGGTCTGGAAACACCATATATTTT. Protein sequence: CASSETGSGNTIYF.

This clone turned up a few times. The genes are TRBV6-5 and TRBJ1-1; no clear D gene. This CDR3 has 13 residues. V gave up 0 bases and J gave up 5 bases, with 7 bases separating them. In germline, CDR1 is MNHEY, CDR2 SVGAGI. The CDR3 sequence: CASSYSWWTEAFF. DNA of the CDR3: TGTGCCAGCAGTTACTCCTGGTGGACTGAAGCTTTCTTT.

This sequence joins TRBV20-1 and TRBJ2-7; D is unclear. The CDR3 is 10 residues long. The germline gives CDR1 DFQATT, CDR2 SNEGSKA (reference sequence). The germline V and J ends were trimmed by 4 bases and 3 bases, with 4 bases remaining between them. The CDR3 DNA reads TGCAGTGCTACGTACTACGAGCAGTACTTC. It codes for CSATYYEQYF.

This clone was counted at least ten times. The CDR3, as DNA: TGTGCCACCCGGACAGGAGTCATCAATCAGCCCCAGCATTTT. It encodes CATRTGVINQPQHF. This sequence joins TRBV21-1 and TRBJ1-5; TRBD1 was called by the table and not checked on the DNA. TRBV21-1 is a pseudogene locus. CDR3 size: 14 residues.

This clone was found a few times. Here the CDR3 reads CASIGNRDAFF. The CDR3 coding sequence is TGTGCCAGTATCGGAAACAGGGACGCTTTCTTT. The chain has TRBV19 and TRBJ1-1; perhaps TRBD1 as D (6 bases). The CDR3 has 11 residues. V was clipped by 7 bases and J by 11 bases, with 14 bases between them. Germline loops: CDR1 LNHDA, CDR2 SQIVND (reference sequence).

The chain recombines TRBV6-6 with TRBJ1-6; D is perhaps TRBD1 (6 bases). V lost 7 bases, J lost 7 bases, and 14 bases lay in between. Germline CDR1 reads MNHNY; CDR2 reads SVGAGI (reference sequence). This CDR3 comprises 14 residues. CDR3: CASTTGTKNSPLHF. The CDR3 nucleotides read TGTGCCAGCACAACAGGGACAAAAAATTCACCCCTCCACTTT.

This clone was seen a handful of times. The chain uses TRBV4-1 and TRBJ1-6; D remains unclear. Looked up from germline, CDR1 is MGHRA and CDR2 is YSYEKL. Trimming cost V 0 bases and J 6 bases, with 21 bases left between them. The CDR3 has 19 amino acids. The CDR3 region has the DNA TGCGCCAGCAGCCAAGATTTAACCCCAGACCCCGGGCGTAATTCACCCCTCCACTTT. This translates into CASSQDLTPDPGRNSPLHF.

The gene calls are TRBV11-2 and TRBJ1-4; D is ambiguous. Germline CDR1 and CDR2: SGHAT and FQNNGV. This CDR3 comprises 13 residues. Deletions cut 1 base from V and 8 bases from J, with 8 bases between. CDR3 DNA sequence: TGTGCCAGCAGCTTAGGGGCGAGGGAAAAACTGTTTTTT. Translating it yields CASSLGAREKLFF.

The rearrangement links TRBV30 to TRBJ1-1; D unresolved. Germline V gene data show CDR1 as GTSNPN and CDR2 as SVGIG (reference sequence). The CDR3 sequence is 17 residues long. V was shortened by 2 bases and J by 2 bases, with 21 bases between the two germline ends. CDR3 in amino acids: CAWSSTPRKRRNTEAFF. CDR3 coding DNA: TGTGCCTGGAGTTCAACCCCTCGGAAACGAAGAAACACTGAAGCTTTCTTT. Full variable domain (missing parts from reference TRBV30 and TRBJ1-1): SQTIHQWPATLVQPVGSPLSLECTVEGTSNPNLYWYRQAAGRGLQLLFYSVGIGQISSEVPQNLSASRPQDRQFILSSKKLLLSDSGFYLCAWSSTPRKRRNTEAFFGQGTRLTVV.

This clone was seen a few times. The chain links TRBV5-1 to TRBJ2-5; 8 nucleotides align to TRBD2. Per the germline V gene, CDR1 is SGHRS and CDR2 is YFSETQ. The V and J ends lost 2 bases and 2 bases, in that order; junction bases with no gene match: 2. The CDR3 loop spans 14 amino acids. CDR3 coding DNA: TGCGCCAGCAGCTTTAGCGGGGCACAAGAGACCCAGTACTTC. Amino acid sequence: CASSFSGAQETQYF.

The rearrangement joins TRBV9 to TRBJ2-1, with TRBD2 matching over 14 bases. The V gene's germline CDR1 is SGDLS and CDR2 YYNGEE. CDR3 size: 15 residues. With V trimmed by 4 bases and J by 10 bases, 7 bases remained unmatched. The CDR3 DNA is TGTGCCAGCAGCCCGACTAGCGGGGGGGCCAGGGAGCAGTTCTTC. Encoded protein: CASSPTSGGAREQFF.

The V and J genes are TRBV7-2 and TRBJ1-3; D may be TRBD1 (5 bases). The CDR3 has 14 residues. The germline V and J ends were trimmed by 5 bases and 3 bases, with 11 bases remaining between them. Germline V gene sequence: CDR1 SGHTA, CDR2 FQGNSA. The CDR3 DNA reads as TGTGCCAGCAGCGGGGGACGCCTTGGAAACACCATATATTTT. Translation: CASSGGRLGNTIYF.

The chain has TRBV18 and TRBJ2-5; D may be TRBD1 or TRBD2 (5 bases each). Germline V gene sequence: CDR1 KGHSH, CDR2 LQKENI. This CDR3 contains 15 residues. Trimming pared 0 bases from V and 2 bases from J, leaving 10 bases between. CDR3 loop: CASSPPLGDQETQYF. DNA of the CDR3: TGTGCCAGCTCACCACCGTTGGGGGATCAAGAGACCCAGTACTTC. The full variable domain, its missing parts supplied by reference TRBV18 and TRBJ2-5, is NAGVMQNPRHLVRRRGQEARLRCSPMKGHSHVYWYRQLPEEGLKFMVYLQKENIIDESGMPKERFSAEFPKEGPSILRIQQVVRGDSAAYFCASSPPLGDQETQYFGPGTRLLVL.

As for this clone: A read error may explain this, as a much larger clone is one base away. The sample holds other DNA sequences that translate to the same CDR3. This sequence joins TRBV28 and TRBJ2-3; D not certain. This CDR3 has 11 amino acids. V lost 6 bases and J lost 3, with 4 bases in between. Germline V CDR1 and CDR2: MDHEN, SYDVKM. CDR3 sequence reads: CASRGTDTQYF. The CDR3 DNA follows: TGTGCCAGCAGAGGGACAGATACGCAGTATTTT.

V gene TRBV4-1 combines with J gene TRBJ1-1; D possibly corresponds to TRBD1 (5 bases). This CDR3 region has 19 residues. V lost 0 bases and J lost 0, with 20 bases in between. Germline CDR1 is MGHRA and CDR2 is YSYEKL. The CDR3 DNA reads as TGCGCCAGCAGCCAAGATGTCCGACAGTCTAGCACCATGAACACTGAAGCTTTCTTT. Its protein product is CASSQDVRQSSTMNTEAFF.

This sequence joins TRBV7-9 and TRBJ2-2; no clear D gene. CDR1 is SEHNR, CDR2 FQNEAQ, per germline (reference sequence). CDR3 length: 15 amino acids. V was trimmed by 5 bases and J by 4 bases, leaving 14 bases between them. The CDR3 spells CASSPGNPPTGELFF. The CDR3 DNA follows: TGTGCCAGCAGCCCCGGCAACCCCCCCACCGGGGAGCTGTTTTTT.

This clone has a handful of counts. The chain carries TRBV30 and TRBJ2-5; D perhaps matches TRBD1 (7 bases). The CDR3 is 13 amino acids. CDR1 and CDR2 (germline): GTSNPN, SVGIG (reference sequence). The germline V and J ends were trimmed by 3 bases and 9 bases, with 17 bases remaining between them. CDR3 residues: CAWSAGGGYPQYF. CDR3 sequence (DNA): TGTGCCTGGAGCGCCGGAGGGGGCTACCCCCAGTACTTC. Together with reference TRBV30 and TRBJ2-5, the CDR3 gives the full variable domain: SQTIHQWPATLVQPVGSPLSLECTVEGTSNPNLYWYRQAAGRGLQLLFYSVGIGQISSEVPQNLSASRPQDRQFILSSKKLLLSDSGFYLCAWSAGGGYPQYFGPGTRLLVL.

The CDR3 DNA is TGTGCCAGCAGCTTAGGCGGAACTGGAAACACCATATATTTT. Translating gives CASSLGGTGNTIYF. The chain carries TRBV7-2 and TRBJ1-3; D is ambiguous. The CDR3 spans 14 residues. Trimming stripped 1 base from V and 2 bases from J, with 6 bases between. CDR1 SGHTA and CDR2 FQGNSA come from the germline V gene. Filled out from reference TRBV7-2 and TRBJ1-3, the complete variable domain reads GAGVSQSPSNKVTEKGKDVELRCDPISGHTALYWYRQSLGQGLEFLIYFQGNSAPDKSGLPSDRFSAERTGGSVSTLTIQRTQQEDSAVYLCASSLGGTGNTIYFGEGSWLTVV.

This clone showed up just a few times. The CDR3 bases are TGTGCCAGCAGTTTAACAACAGGGTACACAGATACGCAGTATTTT. Protein: CASSLTTGYTDTQYF. V usage is TRBV6-5 and J usage is TRBJ2-3; possible D gene TRBD1, 6 bases. Germline CDR1 reads MNHEY; CDR2 reads SVGAGI. V shed 4 bases and J shed 2 bases, with 13 bases lying between them. The CDR3 sequence is 15 residues long.

This chain uses TRBV7-2 with TRBJ2-1, with 8 bases fitting TRBD1. The CDR3 consists of 15 residues. Germline V gives CDR1 SGHTA, CDR2 FQGNSA. Unmatched junction bases numbered 6, after V lost 5 bases and J lost 3 bases. CDR3 sequence reads: CASSLRGQGYNEQFF. As DNA, the CDR3 is TGTGCCAGCAGCCTCCGCGGACAGGGCTACAATGAGCAGTTCTTC.

The rearrangement uses TRBV4-1 and TRBJ2-1; 7 bases are a match to TRBD1. J was trimmed by 9 bases and V by 0 bases; bases with no gene match: 8. CDR1 MGHRA and CDR2 YSYEKL come from the germline V gene. The CDR3 totals 15 residues. The CDR3 nucleotides are TGCGCCAGCAGCCAAGAGGGTAGGGGGCGAGGTGAGCAGTTCTTC. Protein sequence: CASSQEGRGRGEQFF.

This clone has just a few counts. The rearrangement uses TRBV7-2 and TRBJ1-5, with D perhaps TRBD1 (6 bases). V was trimmed by 4 bases and J by 6 bases, leaving 10 bases between them. From germline, CDR1 is SGHTA and CDR2 FQGNSA. The CDR3 spans 13 residues. Here the CDR3 DNA reads TGTGCCAGCAGCTACGACAGGCTTCAGCCCCAGCATTTT. Amino acid sequence: CASSYDRLQPQHF.

This clone was detected a few times. The chain couples TRBV11-2 to TRBJ2-1, with D uncertain. The CDR3 totals 14 residues. The germline V gene encodes CDR1 SGHAT and CDR2 FQNNGV. V lost 0 bases, J lost 6 bases, and 9 bases lay in between. CDR3 amino acids: CASSLDRGGNEQFF. The DNA for the CDR3 is TGTGCCAGCAGCTTAGATCGCGGCGGCAATGAGCAGTTCTTC.

The chain couples TRBV30 to TRBJ1-6, with a tentative D call TRBD1 (6 bases). The CDR3 loop spans 13 amino acids. The V and J ends lost 0 bases and 6 bases respectively, with 6 bases between them. CDR1 is GTSNPN, CDR2 SVGIG, per germline (reference sequence). In DNA, the CDR3 is TGTGCCTGGAGTGTAGGGGGTAATTCACCCCTCCACTTT. Translated, it gives CAWSVGGNSPLHF.

This clone was observed a few times. This chain uses TRBV29-1 with TRBJ1-1, with D possibly being TRBD1 (6 bases). This CDR3 is built from 13 residues. V was trimmed by 4 bases and J by 1 base, leaving 10 bases between them. The germline CDR1 and CDR2 sequences are SQVTM and ANQGSEA. The CDR3 here is CSVAGQRNTEAFF. CDR3 coding DNA: TGCAGCGTTGCCGGACAGCGGAACACTGAAGCTTTCTTT.